This passage covers 10 T cell receptor beta chains from one sample sequenced in a study of shared clonotypes between healthy human individuals. Profiled with immunoSEQ multiplex PCR; TCRdb holds only in-frame clones, not every one. The sample comprises roughly 2 million clones, approximately 95% of which are singletons, and more than 0.95% rests with the top ten. Cells designated naive CD8 were CD45RO-negative and were positively selected for CCR7, with terminally differentiated effector memory CD45RA+ cells excluded. The source material was naive CD8+ T cells sorted from blood. The source of these receptors is a man aged 18 to 30 in good health.

The chain couples TRBV2 to TRBJ1-1; perhaps TRBD1 as D (5 bases). This CDR3 has 15 residues. V was trimmed by 2 bases and J by 6 bases, leaving 16 bases between them. The germline CDR1 and CDR2 sequences are SNHLY and FYNNEI. The CDR3, as DNA: TGTGCCAGCAGTGAACTCTGGGGCGGGGACGCTGAAGCTTTCTTT. Translating gives CASSELWGGDAEAFF.

To note about this clone: Other DNA variants within this sample encode the same CDR3. This chain joins TRBV19 and TRBJ2-1, with D perhaps TRBD2 (5 bases). The germline CDR1 and CDR2 sequences are LNHDA and SQIVND (reference sequence). CDR3 size: 13 residues. Trimming cost V 3 bases and J 5 bases, with 8 bases left between them. The CDR3 coding sequence is TGTGCCAGTAGTATTACCGGGGACAATGAGCAGTTCTTC. Residues: CASSITGDNEQFF.

V usage is TRBV11-2 and J usage is TRBJ2-1; D remains unclear. Trimming stripped 5 bases from V and 7 bases from J, with 9 bases between. The CDR3 is 12 residues long. Germline V gene data show CDR1 as SGHAT and CDR2 as FQNNGV. As DNA, the CDR3 is TGTGCCAGCAGCAAGCAGGCTAATGAGCAGTTCTTC. Translated: CASSKQANEQFF.

The chain couples TRBV11-2 to TRBJ2-7; no firm D call. The CDR3 runs to 13 residues. V was cut by 5 bases and J by 4 bases, with 12 bases left in between. Per germline, CDR1 SGHAT and CDR2 FQNNGV. CDR3 in DNA: TGTGCCAGCAGCCAGGTGGCACAGTACGAGCAGTACTTC. Encoded protein: CASSQVAQYEQYF. The entire variable domain, with the rest obtained from reference TRBV11-2 and TRBJ2-7, is as follows: EAGVAQSPRYKIIEKRQSVAFWCNPISGHATLYWYQQILGQGPKLLIQFQNNGVVDDSQLPKDRFSAERLKGVDSTLKIQPAKLEDSAVYLCASSQVAQYEQYFGPGTRLTVT.

The chain combines TRBV4-3 with TRBJ2-6, with D unresolved. The germline V gene has CDR1 LGHNA and CDR2 YSLEER. The CDR3 loop spans 18 amino acids. Trimming removed 0 bases from V and 1 base from J, with 13 bases in between. CDR3 nucleotides: TGCGCCAGCAGCCAAGATAGGGCTCTACCTTCTGGGGCCAACGTCCTGACTTTC. It encodes CASSQDRALPSGANVLTF.

The chain links TRBV6-1 to TRBJ1-1; no definite D call. The CDR3 has 12 residues. Germline loops: CDR1 MNHNS, CDR2 SASEGT. This CDR3 is CEPNTLNTEAFF. In DNA, the CDR3 is TGTGAACCCAATACTTTGAACACTGAAGCTTTCTTT.

The chain couples TRBV10-1 to TRBJ2-1; 7 bases are a match to TRBD1. J lost 2 bases, V lost 6 bases, and 7 bases had no gene match. CDR3 size: 15 residues. Germline V gene sequence: CDR1 WNHNN, CDR2 SYGVQD (reference sequence). The CDR3 spells CASSLDRDTYNEQFF. CDR3 DNA sequence: TGCGCCAGCAGCTTAGACAGGGATACCTACAATGAGCAGTTCTTC.

The count of this clone is one. The rearrangement uses TRBV6-1 and TRBJ1-1; 8 bases match TRBD1. J lost 0 bases, V lost 7 bases, and 4 bases had no gene match. This CDR3 is built from 14 residues. Germline V gene sequence: CDR1 MNHNS, CDR2 SASEGT. The CDR3: CASTYRGVNTEAFF. DNA for the CDR3: TGTGCCAGCACCTACAGGGGGGTGAACACTGAAGCTTTCTTT.

The CDR3 loop reads CAISESGKNTEAFF. DNA for the CDR3: TGTGCCATCAGTGAGTCGGGAAAGAACACTGAAGCTTTCTTT. This rearrangement joins TRBV10-3 to TRBJ1-1; D call uncertain. CDR3 length: 14 residues. Germline CDR1 ENHRY, CDR2 SYGVKD. V was trimmed by 0 bases and J by 1 base, leaving 6 bases between them.

The chain recombines TRBV21-1 with TRBJ1-3; the D segment call TRBD1 is taken from the table without a DNA check. TRBV21-1 is a listed pseudogene. CDR3 length equals 16 residues. The DNA for the CDR3 is TGTGCCAGCAGCAAAGATTTTGGCAGGCCTGGAAACACCATATATTTT. Translation: CASSKDFGRPGNTIYF.